These 11 T cell receptor beta chains share one sample of origin, sequenced in a study of CD8 T cells in Susac syndrome. When the RNA was reverse transcribed, random hexamers were used with an input of roughly 0.45 to 1 ug. TCRdb re-derived calls from the immunoSEQ multiplex PCR reads in MiXCR, one entry per CDR3 protein. This table has about 120,000 distinct CDR3 sequences, 92% appearing once. The sample taken for sequencing was CD8+ T cells from PBMCs. All receptors derive from a human donor in good health.

The chain carries TRBV12-3 or TRBV12-4 and TRBJ2-2; D is possibly TRBD1 (5 bases). The CDR3 extends over 14 amino acids. With 4 bases removed from V and 2 bases from J, the gap between germline ends came to 8 bases. The DNA for the CDR3 is TGTGCCAGCAGTTGGGGCGGTAACACCGGGGAGCTGTTTTTT. Protein sequence: CASSWGGNTGELFF.

The chain recombines TRBV6-2 or TRBV6-3 with TRBJ1-4, with D possibly TRBD1 on 5 matching bases. The germline V gene encodes CDR1 MNHEY and CDR2 SVGEGT. The CDR3 consists of 14 residues. CDR3 residues: CAATGRPNNEKLFF. The CDR3 nucleotides read TGTGCAGCAACGGGACGGCCTAATAATGAAAAACTGTTTTTT.

This clonotype was seen a few times. The chain uses TRBV20-1 and TRBJ2-7; 7 bases line up with TRBD2. The CDR3 covers 15 residues. CDR1 is DFQATT, CDR2 SNEGSKA, per germline (reference sequence). The V gene end was trimmed by 0 bases and the J gene end by 0 bases; junction bases not matched to a gene: 5. The CDR3 sequence: CSARDRGRASYEQYF. CDR3 nucleotides: TGCAGTGCTAGAGATCGTGGGAGGGCCTCCTACGAGCAGTACTTC.

This rearrangement joins TRBV5-1 to TRBJ2-5; TRBD2 agrees at 13 bases. With V trimmed by 5 bases and J by 4 bases, 5 bases remained unmatched. CDR1 and CDR2 from the germline V gene are SGHRS and YFSETQ. The CDR3 consists of 15 residues. As DNA, the CDR3 is TGCGCCAGCAGGTCCGGGACTAGCGGGACAGAGACCCAGTACTTC. Its translation: CASRSGTSGTETQYF.

The genes are TRBV29-1 and TRBJ2-1, with 10 bases identical to TRBD2. Germline assignment: CDR1 SQVTM and CDR2 ANQGSEA. Trimming cost V 2 bases and J 8 bases; bases outside gene matches: 12. The CDR3 covers 16 residues. The CDR3 nucleotides are TGCAGCGTTGAAAGGTTGGCTAGCGGGAGTAGCTATGAGCAGTTCTTC. Translated: CSVERLASGSSYEQFF.

The rearrangement links TRBV25-1 to TRBJ1-3, with 9 bases matching TRBD1. The CDR3 is made up of 14 amino acids. Germline CDR1 is MGHDK and CDR2 is SYGVNS. The trim removed 5 bases at V and 4 bases at J, leaving 3 bases unmatched. DNA for the CDR3: TGTGCCAGCAGTACAGGGGGCGCCGGAAACACCATATATTTT. Translated, it gives CASSTGGAGNTIYF. The full variable domain, in which reference TRBV25-1 and TRBJ1-3 provide the parts outside the CDR3, is EADIYQTPRYLVIGTGKKITLECSQTMGHDKMYWYQQDPGMELHLIHYSYGVNSTEKGDLSSESTVSRIRTEHFPLTLESARPSHTSQYLCASSTGGAGNTIYFGEGSWLTVV.

V and J are TRBV13 and TRBJ2-7; D gene unclear. Germline assignment: CDR1 PRHDT and CDR2 FYEKMQ (reference sequence). V was trimmed by 0 bases and J by 3 bases, leaving 12 bases between them. This CDR3 region has 15 residues. The chain's CDR3 is CASSLGDGWNYEQYF. CDR3 nucleotides: TGTGCCAGCAGCTTAGGGGACGGATGGAACTACGAGCAGTACTTC.

This clonotype was found once. This chain joins TRBV14 and TRBJ2-1; D possibly uses TRBD1 or TRBD2 (5 bases each). The germline gives CDR1 SGHDN, CDR2 FVKESK. With 3 bases removed from V and 4 bases from J, the gap between germline ends came to 19 bases. The CDR3 length is 17 residues. CDR3 sequence reads: CASSHPLGTDMYNEQFF. CDR3 nucleotide sequence: TGTGCCAGCAGCCACCCCCTGGGGACGGATATGTACAATGAGCAGTTCTTC.

J is TRBJ1-2 and V is TRBV4-3; TRBD1 matches 12 bases. Germline V gene lookup returns CDR1 LGHNA and CDR2 YSLEER. The CDR3 sequence is 17 residues long. Germline trimming cut 0 bases from V and 4 bases from J; bases unmatched to any gene: 6. The CDR3 region is CASSQEGQGAPGYGYTF. DNA of the CDR3: TGCGCCAGCAGCCAAGAGGGACAGGGGGCGCCCGGCTATGGCTACACCTTC.

The chain recombines TRBV7-2 with TRBJ2-3; TRBD2 matches at 8 bases. V dropped 4 bases and J dropped 12; count of bases not matched to a gene: 6. Germline V gene data show CDR1 as SGHTA and CDR2 as FQGNSA. The length of the CDR3 is 12 residues. The CDR3 coding sequence is TGTGCCAGCAGCTCATACACTAGCGGTCAGTATTTT. This encodes CASSSYTSGQYF.

A single count supports this clonotype. The chain joins TRBV4-3 to TRBJ1-3; the D is unclear. There are 18 residues in the CDR3. Between the trimmed V and J ends, which lost 0 bases and 4 bases, there was a span of 19 bases. Germline lookup yields CDR1 LGHNA and CDR2 YSLEER. The CDR3 reads CASSQDLRSATRGNTIYF. DNA for the CDR3: TGCGCCAGCAGCCAAGACCTCCGTAGTGCTACACGAGGAAACACCATATATTTT.